This T cell receptor beta chain was identified in a study of beta chain features in type 1 diabetes. Notes on the study in general: Patients with Type 1 diabetes showed moderately but significantly shorter TCRB CDR3s in all four CD4+ subsets.

In this sample, this clone turned up a few times. The antigen is unknown. One heparinised blood draw, averaging roughly 110 mL, came from each donor. CD4+ cells of the naive, central memory, regulatory and stem cell-like memory types were sorted via CD45RO/CCR7/CD25/CD127/CD95/CD27. Populations obtained by sorting all exceeded 95% purity. Expressed TCRB transcripts got sequenced, as all isolated RNA was reverse transcribed. Some clones are missing from TCRdb's copy, which holds only in-frame ones; the method was immunoSEQ multiplex PCR. The sample carries hundreds of thousands of clones, 15% to 18% recorded once. The sequence was obtained from a young man in good health. The sample comprised naive CD4+ T cells from blood.

The CDR3 protein is CASSFLTRTEYNEQFF. Written as DNA, the CDR3 is TGTGCCAGCAGTTTCCTTACCCGGACAGAATACAATGAGCAGTTCTTC. The chain uses TRBV27 and TRBJ2-1; the D gene is possibly TRBD1 (6 bases). This CDR3 region has 16 residues. V was shortened by 3 bases and J by 4 bases, with 16 bases between the two germline ends. The germline V gene has CDR1 MNHEY and CDR2 SMNVEV (reference sequence).